This T cell receptor beta chain was obtained from a study of cytomegalovirus exposure and HLA in healthy donors. 60 Vbeta and 13 Jbeta primers were used in PCR. Clones were read by immunoSEQ multiplex PCR, and TCRdb kept only the in-frame ones, dropping some. The data contain approximately 200,000 clones, more than 70% of them singletons. Sequencing input: PBMCs. This TCR came from a human donor in good health.

DNA for the CDR3: TGCGCCAGCAGCCAAGCTAGCACAGATACGCAGTATTTT. Encoded protein: CASSQASTDTQYF. The rearrangement uses TRBV4-1 and TRBJ2-3; D ambiguous. The germline V and J ends were trimmed by 1 base and 0 bases, with 2 bases remaining between them. Germline V gene sequence: CDR1 MGHRA, CDR2 YSYEKL. The CDR3 runs to 13 residues.